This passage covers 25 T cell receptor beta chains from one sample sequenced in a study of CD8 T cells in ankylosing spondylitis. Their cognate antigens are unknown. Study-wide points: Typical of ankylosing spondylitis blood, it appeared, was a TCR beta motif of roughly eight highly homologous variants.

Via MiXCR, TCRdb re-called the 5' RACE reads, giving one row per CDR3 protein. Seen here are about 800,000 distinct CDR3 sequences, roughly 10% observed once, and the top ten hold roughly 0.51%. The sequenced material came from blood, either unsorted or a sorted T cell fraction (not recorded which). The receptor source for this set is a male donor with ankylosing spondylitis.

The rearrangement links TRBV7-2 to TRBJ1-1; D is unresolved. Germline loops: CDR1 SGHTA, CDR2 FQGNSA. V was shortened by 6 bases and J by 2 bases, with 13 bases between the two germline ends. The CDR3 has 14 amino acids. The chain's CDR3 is CASRLGRNNTEAFF. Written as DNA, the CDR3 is TGTGCCAGCAGACTCGGCAGAAATAACACTGAAGCTTTCTTT.

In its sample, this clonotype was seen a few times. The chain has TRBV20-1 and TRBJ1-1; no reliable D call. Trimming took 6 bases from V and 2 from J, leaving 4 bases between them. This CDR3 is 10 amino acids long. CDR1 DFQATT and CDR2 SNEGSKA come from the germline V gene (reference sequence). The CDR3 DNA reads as TGCAGTGCCACAAACACTGAAGCTTTCTTT. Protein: CSATNTEAFF.

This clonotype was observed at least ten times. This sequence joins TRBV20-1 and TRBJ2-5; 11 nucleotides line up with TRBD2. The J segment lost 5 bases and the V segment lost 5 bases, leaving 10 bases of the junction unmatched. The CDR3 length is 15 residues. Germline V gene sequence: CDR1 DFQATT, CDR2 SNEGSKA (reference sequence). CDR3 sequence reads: CSASSSGRWGETQYF. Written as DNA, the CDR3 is TGCAGTGCTTCATCTAGCGGGAGGTGGGGTGAGACCCAGTACTTC.

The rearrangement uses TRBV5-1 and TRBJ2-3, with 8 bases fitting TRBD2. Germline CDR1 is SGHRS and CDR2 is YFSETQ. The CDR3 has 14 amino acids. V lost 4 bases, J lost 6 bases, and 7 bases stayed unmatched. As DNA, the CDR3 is TGCGCCAGCAGCCCTTACGGGGGGGCCGATACGCAGTATTTT. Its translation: CASSPYGGADTQYF.

As DNA, the CDR3 is TGTGCCAGCAGCTTTCGACTAGTGGGGTCTAATACGCAGTATTTT. Protein: CASSFRLVGSNTQYF. The chain couples TRBV7-8 to TRBJ2-3; possibly TRBD2 for D (6 bases). The CDR3 is 15 amino acids. V was shortened by 3 bases and J by 7 bases, with 17 bases between the two germline ends. Germline CDR1 reads SGHVS; CDR2 reads FQNEAQ. Combining the CDR3 with reference TRBV7-8 and TRBJ2-3 gives the whole variable domain GAGVSQSPRYKVAKRGQDVALRCDPISGHVSLFWYQQALGQGPEFLTYFQNEAQLDKSGLPSDRFFAERPEGSVSTLKIQRTQQEDSAVYLCASSFRLVGSNTQYFGPGTRLTVL.

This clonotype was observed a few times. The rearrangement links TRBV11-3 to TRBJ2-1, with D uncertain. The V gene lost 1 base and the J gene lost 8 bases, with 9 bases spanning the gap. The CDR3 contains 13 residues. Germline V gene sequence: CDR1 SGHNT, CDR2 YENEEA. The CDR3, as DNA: TGTGCCAGCAGCTTAGGGTATGCGGATGAGCAGTTCTTC. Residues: CASSLGYADEQFF.

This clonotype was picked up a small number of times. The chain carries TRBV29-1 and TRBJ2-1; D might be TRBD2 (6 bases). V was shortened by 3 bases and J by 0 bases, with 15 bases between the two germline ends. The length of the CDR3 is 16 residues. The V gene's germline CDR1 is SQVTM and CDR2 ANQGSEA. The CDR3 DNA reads TGCAGCGTTGAGTACGTACGGGGGAGCTCCTACAATGAGCAGTTCTTC. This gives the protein CSVEYVRGSSYNEQFF.

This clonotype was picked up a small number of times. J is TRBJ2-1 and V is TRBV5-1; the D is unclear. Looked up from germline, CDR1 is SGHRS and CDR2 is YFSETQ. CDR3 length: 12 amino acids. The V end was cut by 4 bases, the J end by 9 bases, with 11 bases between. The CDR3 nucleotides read TGCGCCAGCAGCCCGACTCGGGTTGAGCAGTTCTTC. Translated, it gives CASSPTRVEQFF.

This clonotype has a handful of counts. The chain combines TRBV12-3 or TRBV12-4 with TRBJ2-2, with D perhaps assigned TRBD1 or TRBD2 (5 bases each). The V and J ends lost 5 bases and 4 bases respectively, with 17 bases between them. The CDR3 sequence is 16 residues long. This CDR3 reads CASSPGPGGSTGELFF. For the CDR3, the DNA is TGTGCCAGCAGTCCAGGGCCCGGTGGGAGCACCGGGGAGCTGTTTTTT.

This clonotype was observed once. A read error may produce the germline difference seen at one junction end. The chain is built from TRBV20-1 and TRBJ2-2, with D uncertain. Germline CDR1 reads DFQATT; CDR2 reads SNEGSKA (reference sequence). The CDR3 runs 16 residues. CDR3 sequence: CCARDPSRINTGELFF. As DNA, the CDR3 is TGCTGTGCTAGAGATCCCAGTAGAATAAACACCGGGGAGCTGTTTTTT.

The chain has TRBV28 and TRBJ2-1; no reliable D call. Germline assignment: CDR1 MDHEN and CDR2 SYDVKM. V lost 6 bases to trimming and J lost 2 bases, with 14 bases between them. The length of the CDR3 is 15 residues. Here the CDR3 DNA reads TGTGCCAGCAGCCCGGCGGAGTACCCCTACAATGAGCAGTTCTTC. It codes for CASSPAEYPYNEQFF.

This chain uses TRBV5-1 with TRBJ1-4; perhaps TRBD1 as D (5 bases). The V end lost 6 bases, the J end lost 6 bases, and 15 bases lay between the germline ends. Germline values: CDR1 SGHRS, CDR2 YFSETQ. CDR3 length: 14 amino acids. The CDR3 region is CASKPDPQDEKLFF. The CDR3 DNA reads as TGCGCCAGCAAGCCGGACCCACAGGATGAAAAACTGTTTTTT.

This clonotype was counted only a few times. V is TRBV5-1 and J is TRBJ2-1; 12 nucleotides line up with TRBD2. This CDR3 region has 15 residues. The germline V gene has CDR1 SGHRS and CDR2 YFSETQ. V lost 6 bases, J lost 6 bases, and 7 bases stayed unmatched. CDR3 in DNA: TGCGCCAGCACCTTACTAGCGGGGGGACCCAATGAGCAGTTCTTC. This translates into CASTLLAGGPNEQFF. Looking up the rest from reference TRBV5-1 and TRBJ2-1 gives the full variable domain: KAGVTQTPRYLIKTRGQQVTLSCSPISGHRSVSWYQQTPGQGLQFLFEYFSETQRNKGNFPGRFSGRQFSNSRSEMNVSTLELGDSALYLCASTLLAGGPNEQFFGPGTRLTVL.

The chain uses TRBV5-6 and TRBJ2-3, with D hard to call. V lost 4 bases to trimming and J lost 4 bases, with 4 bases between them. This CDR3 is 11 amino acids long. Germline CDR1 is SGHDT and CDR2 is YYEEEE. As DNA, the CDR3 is TGTGCCAGCAGCGCCCCAGATACGCAGTATTTT. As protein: CASSAPDTQYF.

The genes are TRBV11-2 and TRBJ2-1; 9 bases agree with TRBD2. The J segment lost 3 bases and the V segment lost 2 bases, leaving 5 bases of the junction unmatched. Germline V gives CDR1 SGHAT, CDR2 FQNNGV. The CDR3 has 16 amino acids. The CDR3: CASSLSGRSGYNEQFF. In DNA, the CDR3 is TGTGCCAGCAGCTTAAGCGGGAGGAGCGGCTACAATGAGCAGTTCTTC.

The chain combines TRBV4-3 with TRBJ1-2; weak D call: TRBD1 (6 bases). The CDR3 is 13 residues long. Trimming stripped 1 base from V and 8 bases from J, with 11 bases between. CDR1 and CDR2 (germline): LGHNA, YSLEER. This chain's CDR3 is CASSQVPGVGYTF. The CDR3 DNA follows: TGCGCCAGCAGCCAAGTTCCAGGGGTGGGCTACACCTTC.

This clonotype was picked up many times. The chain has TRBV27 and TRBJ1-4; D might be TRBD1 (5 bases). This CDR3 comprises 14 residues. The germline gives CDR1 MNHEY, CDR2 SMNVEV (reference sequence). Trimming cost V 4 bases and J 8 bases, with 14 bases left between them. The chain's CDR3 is CASSWDLRGEKLFF. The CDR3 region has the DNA TGTGCCAGCAGTTGGGACCTCCGGGGGGAAAAACTGTTTTTT.

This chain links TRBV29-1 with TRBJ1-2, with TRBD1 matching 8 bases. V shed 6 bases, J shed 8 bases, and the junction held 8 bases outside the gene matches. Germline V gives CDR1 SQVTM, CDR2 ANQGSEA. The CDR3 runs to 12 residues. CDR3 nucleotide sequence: TGCAGCGTCGACAGGGGCTTGGGGGGCTACACCTTC. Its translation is CSVDRGLGGYTF.

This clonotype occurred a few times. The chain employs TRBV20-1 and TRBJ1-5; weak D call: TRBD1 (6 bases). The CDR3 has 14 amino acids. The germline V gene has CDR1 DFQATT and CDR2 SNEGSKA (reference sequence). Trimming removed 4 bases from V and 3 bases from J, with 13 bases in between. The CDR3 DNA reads TGCAGTGCTACCCGACAGGTGCTCAATCAGCCCCAGCATTTT. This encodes CSATRQVLNQPQHF.

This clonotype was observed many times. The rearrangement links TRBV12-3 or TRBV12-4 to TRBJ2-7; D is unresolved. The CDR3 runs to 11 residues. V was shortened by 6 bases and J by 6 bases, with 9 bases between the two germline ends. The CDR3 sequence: CASRGSGEQYF. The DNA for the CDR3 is TGTGCCAGCAGGGGGTCGGGCGAGCAGTACTTC.

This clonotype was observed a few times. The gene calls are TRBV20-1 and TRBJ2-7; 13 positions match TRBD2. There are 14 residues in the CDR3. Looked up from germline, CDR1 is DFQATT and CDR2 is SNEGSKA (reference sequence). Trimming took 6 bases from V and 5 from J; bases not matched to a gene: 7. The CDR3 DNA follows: TGCAGTGCCGCGCGGACTAGCGGGAGCCACGAGCAGTACTTC. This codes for CSAARTSGSHEQYF.

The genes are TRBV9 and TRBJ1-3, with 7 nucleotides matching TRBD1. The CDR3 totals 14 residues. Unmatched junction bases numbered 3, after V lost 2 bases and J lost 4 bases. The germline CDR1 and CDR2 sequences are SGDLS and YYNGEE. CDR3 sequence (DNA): TGTGCCAGCAGCGTTGGGACAGCGGGAAACACCATATATTTT. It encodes CASSVGTAGNTIYF.

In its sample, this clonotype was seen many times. CDR3 in amino acids: CSVMDGLGPQHF. In DNA, the CDR3 is TGCAGCGTTATGGACGGCCTTGGGCCCCAGCATTTT. V gene TRBV29-1 combines with J gene TRBJ1-5; no clear D. The CDR3 covers 12 residues. Germline V gene data show CDR1 as SQVTM and CDR2 as ANQGSEA. Trimming shortened V by 5 bases and J by 9 bases, and 14 bases separated the two germline ends.

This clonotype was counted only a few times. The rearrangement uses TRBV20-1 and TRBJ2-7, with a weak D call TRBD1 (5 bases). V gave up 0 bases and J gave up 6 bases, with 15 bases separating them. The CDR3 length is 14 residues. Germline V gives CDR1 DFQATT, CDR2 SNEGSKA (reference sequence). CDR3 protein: CSARDHGHQGEQYF. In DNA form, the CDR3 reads TGCAGTGCTAGAGATCATGGACACCAGGGCGAGCAGTACTTC.

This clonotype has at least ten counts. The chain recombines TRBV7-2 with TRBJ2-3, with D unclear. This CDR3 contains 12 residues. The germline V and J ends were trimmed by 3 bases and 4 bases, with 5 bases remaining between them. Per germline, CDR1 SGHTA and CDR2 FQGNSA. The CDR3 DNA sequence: TGTGCCAGCAGCTTCTCGGCAGATACGCAGTATTTT. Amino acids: CASSFSADTQYF.